The T cell receptor (beta chain) under discussion was sequenced for a study of OX40 agonist ivuxolimab in advanced cancers. This clone was counted once. The CDR3 is 14 amino acids. V was shortened by 7 bases and J by 0 bases, with 13 bases between the two germline ends. Germline V lookup: CDR1 MNHNS, CDR2 SASEGT. Libraries were prepared by immunoSEQ multiplex PCR; TCRdb keeps only in-frame clonotypes and omits some of them. The top ten hold 6.5% to 9% of the sample, which has around 45,000 clones, roughly 86% seen once. This receptor was obtained from an adult with an advanced solid tumor such as melanoma, head and neck, liver or kidney cancer. V gene TRBV6-1 combines with J gene TRBJ2-7; a weak D match, TRBD1 (5 bases). Here the sequenced sample was CD4+ or CD8+ T cells sorted from blood, taken in a trial of the OX40 agonist ivuxolimab. The CDR3 spells CASTRTLSSYEQYF. CDR3 in DNA: TGTGCCAGCACCCGGACACTGAGCTCCTACGAGCAGTACTTC.